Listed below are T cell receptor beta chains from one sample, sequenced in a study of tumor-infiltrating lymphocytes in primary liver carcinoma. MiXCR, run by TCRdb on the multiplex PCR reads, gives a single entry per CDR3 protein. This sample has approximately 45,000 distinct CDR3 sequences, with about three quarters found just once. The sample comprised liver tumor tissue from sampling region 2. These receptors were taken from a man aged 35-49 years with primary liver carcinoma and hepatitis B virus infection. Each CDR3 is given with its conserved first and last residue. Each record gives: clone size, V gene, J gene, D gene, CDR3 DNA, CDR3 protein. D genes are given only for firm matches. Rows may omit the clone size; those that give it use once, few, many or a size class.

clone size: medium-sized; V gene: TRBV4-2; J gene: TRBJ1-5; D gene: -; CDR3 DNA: TGTGCCAGCAGCCAAGAGGGCCAGGGGAGTCAGCCCCAGCATTTT; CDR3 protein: CASSQEGQGSQPQHF
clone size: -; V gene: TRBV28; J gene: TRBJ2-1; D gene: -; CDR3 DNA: TGTGCCAGCAGTTTATCGGGCCGGGTGGGGTATGAGCAGTCCTTC; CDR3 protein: CASSLSGRVGYEQSF
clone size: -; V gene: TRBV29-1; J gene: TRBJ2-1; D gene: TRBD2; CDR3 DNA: TGCAGCGTTGGACTAGCAGGGTTCTACAATGAGCGGTTCTTC; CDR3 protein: CSVGLAGFYNERFF
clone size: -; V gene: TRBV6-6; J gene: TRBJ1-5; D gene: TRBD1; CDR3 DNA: TGTGCCGGCAGCGACAGGGGTAGCAATCAGCCTCAGCATTTT; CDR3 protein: CAGSDRGSNQPQHF
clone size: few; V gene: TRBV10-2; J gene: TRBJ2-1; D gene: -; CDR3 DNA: TGCGCCAGCGGCAGGGCAAACAATGAGCAATTCTTC; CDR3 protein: CASGRANNEQFF
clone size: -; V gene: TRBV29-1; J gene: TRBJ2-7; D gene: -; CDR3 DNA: TGCAGCGCCATGACACCTGGAACCGGCACTCACTACGAGCAGTACTTC; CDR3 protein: CSAMTPGTGTHYEQYF
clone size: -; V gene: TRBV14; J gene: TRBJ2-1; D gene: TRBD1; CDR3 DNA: TGTGTCAGCAGTCCGGACAGGGGTCAGTTTTACAATGAGCAGTTCTTC; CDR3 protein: CVSSPDRGQFYNEQFF
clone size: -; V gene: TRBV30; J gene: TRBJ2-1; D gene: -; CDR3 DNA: TGTGCCTGGAGGGTAAGACAGCTGAAGTACAATGGGCAGTTCTTC; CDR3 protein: CAWRVRQLKYNGQFF
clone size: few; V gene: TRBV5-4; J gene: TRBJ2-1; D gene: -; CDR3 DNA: TGTGCCAGCAGCCCGGGTGGACTGTGTAGGTCTGGTGAGCAGTTCTTC; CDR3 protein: CASSPGGLCRSGEQFF
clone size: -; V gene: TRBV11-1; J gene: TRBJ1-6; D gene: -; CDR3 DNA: TGTGCCAACGGCCGGACACTGGTTTCAACCCTCCACTTT; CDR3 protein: CANGRTLVSTLHF
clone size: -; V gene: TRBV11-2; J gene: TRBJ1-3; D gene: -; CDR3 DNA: TGTGCCAGCAGCCCCAGGGCTCGGACTGGAAACACCATATATTTT; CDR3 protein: CASSPRARTGNTIYF
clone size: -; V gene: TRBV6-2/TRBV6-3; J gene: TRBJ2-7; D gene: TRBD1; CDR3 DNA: TGTGCCGGCATCCCTACAGGGGTCTACGAGCAGTACTTC; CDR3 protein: CAGIPTGVYEQYF
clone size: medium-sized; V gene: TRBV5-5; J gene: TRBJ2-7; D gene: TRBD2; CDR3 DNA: TGTGCCAGCAGCTTGGTTATAGGAGCGGGAGTATGGGAGCAGTACTTC; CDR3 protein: CASSLVIGAGVWEQYF